This T cell receptor beta chain derives from a study of T cell responses to AZD1222 COVID-19 vaccine. Assay used: immunoSEQ multiplex PCR; TCRdb lists only in-frame clones, some missing. The sample includes more than 150,000 clones, 85% to 95% seen only once; the top ten take 1.9%. The clonotype was recovered from an adult who received the AZD1222 COVID-19 vaccine. Sample: peripheral blood, taken 28 days after the second AZD1222 dose.

In nucleotides, the CDR3 is TGCGCCAGCAGCCCCGGACTAGCGGGGGCCAGGGAGACCCAGTACTTC. Translation: CASSPGLAGARETQYF. The gene calls are TRBV5-1 and TRBJ2-5, with 13 bases aligning to TRBD2. V lost 4 bases and J lost 5; bases outside the gene matches: 8. This CDR3 has 16 amino acids. The V gene's germline CDR1 is SGHRS and CDR2 YFSETQ.